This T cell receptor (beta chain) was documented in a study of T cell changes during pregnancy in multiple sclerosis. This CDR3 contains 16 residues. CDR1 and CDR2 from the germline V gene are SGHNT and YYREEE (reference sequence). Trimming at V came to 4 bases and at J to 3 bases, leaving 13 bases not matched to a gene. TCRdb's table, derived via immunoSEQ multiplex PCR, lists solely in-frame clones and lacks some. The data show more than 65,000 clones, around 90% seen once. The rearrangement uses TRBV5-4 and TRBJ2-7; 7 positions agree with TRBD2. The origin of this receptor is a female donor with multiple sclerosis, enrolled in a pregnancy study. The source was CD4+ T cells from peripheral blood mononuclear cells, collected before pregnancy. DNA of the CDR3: TGTGCCAGCAGCCGGGGGATTACTAGCGTAGACTACGAGCAGTACTTC. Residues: CASSRGITSVDYEQYF.